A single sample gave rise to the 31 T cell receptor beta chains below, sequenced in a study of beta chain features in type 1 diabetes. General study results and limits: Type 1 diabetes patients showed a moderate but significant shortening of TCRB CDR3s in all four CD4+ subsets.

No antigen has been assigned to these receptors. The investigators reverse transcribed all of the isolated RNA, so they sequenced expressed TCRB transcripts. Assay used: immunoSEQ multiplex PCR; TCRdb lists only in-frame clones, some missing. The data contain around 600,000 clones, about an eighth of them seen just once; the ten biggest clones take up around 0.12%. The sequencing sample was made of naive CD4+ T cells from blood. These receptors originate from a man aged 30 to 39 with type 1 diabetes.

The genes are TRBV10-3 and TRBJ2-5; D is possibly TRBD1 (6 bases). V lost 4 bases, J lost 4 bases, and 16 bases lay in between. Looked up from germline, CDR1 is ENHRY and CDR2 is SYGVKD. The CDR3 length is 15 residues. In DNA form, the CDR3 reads TGTGCCATCAGTGTAGTGGGAAGGGGGAGAGAGACCCAGTACTTC. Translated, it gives CAISVVGRGRETQYF.

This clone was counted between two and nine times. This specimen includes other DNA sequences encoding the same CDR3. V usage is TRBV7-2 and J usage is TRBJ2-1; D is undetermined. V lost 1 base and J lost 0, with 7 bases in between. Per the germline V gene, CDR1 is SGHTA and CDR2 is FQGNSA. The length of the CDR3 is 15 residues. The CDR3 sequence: CASSLGASSYNEQFF. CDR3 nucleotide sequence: TGTGCCAGCAGCTTAGGTGCCAGCTCCTACAATGAGCAGTTCTTC.

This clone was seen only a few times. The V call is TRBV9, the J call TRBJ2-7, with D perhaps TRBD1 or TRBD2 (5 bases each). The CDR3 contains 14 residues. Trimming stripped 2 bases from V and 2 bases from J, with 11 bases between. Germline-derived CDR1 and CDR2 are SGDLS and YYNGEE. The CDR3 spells CASSVRDAPYEQYF. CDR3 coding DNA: TGTGCCAGCAGCGTCCGGGACGCGCCCTACGAGCAGTACTTC. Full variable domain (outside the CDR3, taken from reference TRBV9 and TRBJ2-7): DSGVTQTPKHLITATGQRVTLRCSPRSGDLSVYWYQQSLDQGLQFLIQYYNGEERAKGNILERFSAQQFPDLHSELNLSSLELGDSALYFCASSVRDAPYEQYFGPGTRLTVT.

The CDR3 bases are TGTGCCAGCAGCTTGAGATCGACAGGGAGCCGATCCTATGGCTACACCTTC. It yields the protein CASSLRSTGSRSYGYTF. This chain joins TRBV5-6 and TRBJ1-2; the match to TRBD1 covers 7 bases. Germline lookup yields CDR1 SGHDT and CDR2 YYEEEE. V was pared by 1 base and J by 4 bases, with 13 bases of the junction left unmatched. CDR3 length equals 17 residues.

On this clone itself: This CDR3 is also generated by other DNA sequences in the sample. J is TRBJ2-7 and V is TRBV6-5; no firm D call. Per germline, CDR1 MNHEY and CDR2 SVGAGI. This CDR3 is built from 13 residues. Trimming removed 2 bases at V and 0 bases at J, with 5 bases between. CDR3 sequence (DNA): TGTGCCAGCAGTTACGATTCCTCCTACGAGCAGTACTTC. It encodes CASSYDSSYEQYF.

The DNA for the CDR3 is TGTGCCAGCAGTACAGGGGGTGAAGGTGGCTACACCTTC. It translates to CASSTGGEGGYTF. The chain is built from TRBV5-4 and TRBJ1-2; 8 nucleotides agree with TRBD1. J was trimmed by 7 bases and V by 5 bases; bases with no gene match: 7. The CDR3 extends over 13 amino acids. Germline values: CDR1 SGHNT, CDR2 YYREEE (reference sequence). Complete variable domain (other parts from reference TRBV5-4 and TRBJ1-2): ETGVTQSPTHLIKTRGQQVTLRCSSQSGHNTVSWYQQALGQGPQFIFQYYREEENGRGNFPPRFSGLQFPNYSSELNVNALELDDSALYLCASSTGGEGGYTFGSGTRLTVV.

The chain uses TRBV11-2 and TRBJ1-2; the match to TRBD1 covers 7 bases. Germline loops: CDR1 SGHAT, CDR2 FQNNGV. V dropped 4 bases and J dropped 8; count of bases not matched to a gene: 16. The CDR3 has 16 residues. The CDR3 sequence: CASSSRPGGEGEGYTF. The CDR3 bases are TGTGCCAGCAGCTCCCGACCAGGGGGAGAAGGGGAGGGCTACACCTTC.

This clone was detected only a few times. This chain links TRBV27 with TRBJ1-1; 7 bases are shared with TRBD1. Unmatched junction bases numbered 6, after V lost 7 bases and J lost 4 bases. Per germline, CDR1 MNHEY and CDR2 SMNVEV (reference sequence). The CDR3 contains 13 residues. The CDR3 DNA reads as TGTGCCAGCACCTCGACAGGGACCACTGAAGCTTTCTTT. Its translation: CASTSTGTTEAFF.

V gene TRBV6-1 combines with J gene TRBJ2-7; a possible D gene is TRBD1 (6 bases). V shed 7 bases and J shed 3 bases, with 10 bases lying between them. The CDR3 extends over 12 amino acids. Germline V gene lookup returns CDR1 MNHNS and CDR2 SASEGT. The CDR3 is CASTTGFYEQYF. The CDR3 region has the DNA TGTGCCAGCACCACAGGGTTCTACGAGCAGTACTTC.

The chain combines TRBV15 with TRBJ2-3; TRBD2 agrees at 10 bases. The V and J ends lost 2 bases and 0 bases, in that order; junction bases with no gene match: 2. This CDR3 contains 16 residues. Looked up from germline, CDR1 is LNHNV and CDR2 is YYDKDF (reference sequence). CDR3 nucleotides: TGTGCCACCAGCAGAACACTAGCGGGGAGCACAGATACGCAGTATTTT. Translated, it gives CATSRTLAGSTDTQYF.

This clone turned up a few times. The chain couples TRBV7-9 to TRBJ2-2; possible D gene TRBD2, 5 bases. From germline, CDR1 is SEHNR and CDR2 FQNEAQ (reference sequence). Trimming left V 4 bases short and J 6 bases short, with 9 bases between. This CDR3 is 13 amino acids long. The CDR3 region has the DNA TGTGCCAGCAGCTCTAGCAGGTCCGGGGAGCTGTTTTTT. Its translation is CASSSSRSGELFF.

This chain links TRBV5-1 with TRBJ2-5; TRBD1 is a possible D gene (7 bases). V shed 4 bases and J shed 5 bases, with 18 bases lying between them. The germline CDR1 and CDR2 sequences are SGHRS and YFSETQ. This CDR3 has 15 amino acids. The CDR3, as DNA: TGCGCCAGCAGCGGCGGGACAGCCAGGAGGGAGACCCAGTACTTC. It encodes CASSGGTARRETQYF.

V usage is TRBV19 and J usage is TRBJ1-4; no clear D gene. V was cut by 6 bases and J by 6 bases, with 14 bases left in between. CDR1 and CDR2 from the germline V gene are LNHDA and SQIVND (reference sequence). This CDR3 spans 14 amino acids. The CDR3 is CASRPTSRHEKLFF. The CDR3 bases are TGTGCCAGTAGGCCCACATCGAGGCATGAAAAACTGTTTTTT.

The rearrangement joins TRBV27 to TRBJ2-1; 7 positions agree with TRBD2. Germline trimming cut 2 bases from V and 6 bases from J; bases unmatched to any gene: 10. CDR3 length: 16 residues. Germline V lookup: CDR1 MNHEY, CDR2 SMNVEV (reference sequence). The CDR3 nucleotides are TGTGCCAGCAGTTTAATTCTGCGGGGGAAGGGCAATGAGCAGTTCTTC. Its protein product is CASSLILRGKGNEQFF.

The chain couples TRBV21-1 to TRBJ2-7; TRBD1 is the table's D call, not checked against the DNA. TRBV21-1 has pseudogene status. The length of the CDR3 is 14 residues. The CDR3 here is CASTRRDSHYEQYF. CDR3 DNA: TGTGCCAGCACTCGGAGGGACAGTCACTACGAGCAGTACTTC.

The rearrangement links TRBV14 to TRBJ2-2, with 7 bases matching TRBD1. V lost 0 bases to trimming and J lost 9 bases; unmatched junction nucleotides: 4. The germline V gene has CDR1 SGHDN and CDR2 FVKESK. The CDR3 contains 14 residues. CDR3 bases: TGTGCCAGCAGCCAAGAGAGGGGGCGCTGGGAGCTGTTTTTT. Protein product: CASSQERGRWELFF.

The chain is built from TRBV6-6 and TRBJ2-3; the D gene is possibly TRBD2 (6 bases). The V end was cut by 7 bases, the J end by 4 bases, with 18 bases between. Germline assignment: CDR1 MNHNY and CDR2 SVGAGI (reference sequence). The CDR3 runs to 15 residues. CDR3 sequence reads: CASTTGGNDADTQYF. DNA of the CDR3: TGTGCCAGCACCACCGGGGGAAATGATGCAGATACGCAGTATTTT.

In nucleotides, the CDR3 is TGCAGCGGTCAGTGGGCCCTAGGCGCCGGGGAGCTGTTTTTT. Protein product: CSGQWALGAGELFF. The chain links TRBV29-1 to TRBJ2-2; D ambiguous. Germline CDR1 SQVTM, CDR2 ANQGSEA. The CDR3 has 14 amino acids. The V end was cut by 7 bases, the J end by 6 bases, with 18 bases between.

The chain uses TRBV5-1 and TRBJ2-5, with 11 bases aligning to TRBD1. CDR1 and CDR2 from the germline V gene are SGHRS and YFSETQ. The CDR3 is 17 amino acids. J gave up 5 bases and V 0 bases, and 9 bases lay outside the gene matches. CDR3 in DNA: TGCGCCAGCAGCTTGGCCTCCAGGACAGGGGGCGAGGAGACCCAGTACTTC. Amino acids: CASSLASRTGGEETQYF.

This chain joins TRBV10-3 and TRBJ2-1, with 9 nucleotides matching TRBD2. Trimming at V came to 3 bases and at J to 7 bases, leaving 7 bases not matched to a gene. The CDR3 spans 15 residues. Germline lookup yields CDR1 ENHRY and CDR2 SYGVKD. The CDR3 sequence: CAISDGGGAWNEQFF. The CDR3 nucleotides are TGTGCCATCAGTGACGGCGGGGGGGCTTGGAATGAGCAGTTCTTC.

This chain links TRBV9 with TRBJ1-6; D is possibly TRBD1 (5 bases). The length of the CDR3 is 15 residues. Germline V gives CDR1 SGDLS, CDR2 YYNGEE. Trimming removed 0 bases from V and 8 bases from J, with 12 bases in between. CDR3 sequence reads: CASSVGREEDSPLHF. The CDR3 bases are TGTGCCAGCAGCGTAGGCAGGGAAGAGGATTCACCCCTCCACTTT.

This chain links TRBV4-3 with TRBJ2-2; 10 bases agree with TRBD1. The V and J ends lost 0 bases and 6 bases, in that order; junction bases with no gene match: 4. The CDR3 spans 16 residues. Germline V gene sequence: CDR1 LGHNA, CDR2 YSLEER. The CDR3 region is CASSQDLGTGAGELFF. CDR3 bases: TGCGCCAGCAGCCAAGATCTGGGGACAGGGGCCGGGGAGCTGTTTTTT.

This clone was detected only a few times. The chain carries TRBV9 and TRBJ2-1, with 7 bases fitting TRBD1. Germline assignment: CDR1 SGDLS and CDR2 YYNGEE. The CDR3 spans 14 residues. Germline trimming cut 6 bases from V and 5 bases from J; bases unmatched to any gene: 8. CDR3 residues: CASTFGQEDNEQFF. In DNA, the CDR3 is TGTGCCAGCACCTTTGGACAGGAAGACAATGAGCAGTTCTTC. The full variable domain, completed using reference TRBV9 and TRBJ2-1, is DSGVTQTPKHLITATGQRVTLRCSPRSGDLSVYWYQQSLDQGLQFLIQYYNGEERAKGNILERFSAQQFPDLHSELNLSSLELGDSALYFCASTFGQEDNEQFFGPGTRLTVL.

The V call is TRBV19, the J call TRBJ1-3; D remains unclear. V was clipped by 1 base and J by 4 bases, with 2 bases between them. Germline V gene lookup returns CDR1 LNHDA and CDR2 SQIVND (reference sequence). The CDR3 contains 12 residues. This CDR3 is CASSIAGNTIYF. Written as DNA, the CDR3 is TGTGCCAGTAGTATAGCCGGAAACACCATATATTTT.

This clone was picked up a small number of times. CDR3 loop: CASSNKINEQFF. DNA for the CDR3: TGTGCCAGTAGTAACAAAATCAATGAGCAGTTCTTC. The rearrangement joins TRBV19 to TRBJ2-1; no clear D gene. Between the trimmed V and J ends, which lost 4 bases and 6 bases, there was a span of 7 bases. The CDR3 loop spans 12 amino acids. CDR1 and CDR2 (germline): LNHDA, SQIVND (reference sequence).

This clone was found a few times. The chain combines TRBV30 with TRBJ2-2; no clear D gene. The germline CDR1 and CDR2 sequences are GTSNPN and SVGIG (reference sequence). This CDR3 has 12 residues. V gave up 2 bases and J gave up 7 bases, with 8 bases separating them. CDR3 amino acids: CAWSTVHGELFF. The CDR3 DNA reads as TGTGCCTGGAGTACAGTCCACGGGGAGCTGTTTTTT. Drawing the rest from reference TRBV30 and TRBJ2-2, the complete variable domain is SQTIHQWPATLVQPVGSPLSLECTVEGTSNPNLYWYRQAAGRGLQLLFYSVGIGQISSEVPQNLSASRPQDRQFILSSKKLLLSDSGFYLCAWSTVHGELFFGEGSRLTVL.

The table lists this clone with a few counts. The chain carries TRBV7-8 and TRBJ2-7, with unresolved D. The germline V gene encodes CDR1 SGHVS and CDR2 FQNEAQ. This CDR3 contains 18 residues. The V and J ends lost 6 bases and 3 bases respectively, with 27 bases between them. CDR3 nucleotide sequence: TGTGCCAGCAGTCGAGGCGACCCGGGCCCTGGAAGCGACTACGAGCAGTACTTC. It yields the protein CASSRGDPGPGSDYEQYF.

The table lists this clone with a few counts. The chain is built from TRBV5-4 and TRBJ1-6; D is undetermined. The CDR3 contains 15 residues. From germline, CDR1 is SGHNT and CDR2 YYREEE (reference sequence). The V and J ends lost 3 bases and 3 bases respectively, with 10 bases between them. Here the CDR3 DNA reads TGTGCCAGCAGCTCCGCGGACCTCTATAATTCACCCCTCCACTTT. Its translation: CASSSADLYNSPLHF.

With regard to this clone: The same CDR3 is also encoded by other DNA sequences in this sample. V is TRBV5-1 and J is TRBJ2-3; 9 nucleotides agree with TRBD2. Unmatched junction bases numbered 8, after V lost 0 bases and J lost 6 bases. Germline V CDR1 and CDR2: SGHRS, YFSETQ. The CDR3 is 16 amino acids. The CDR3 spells CASSLASSGVTDTQYF. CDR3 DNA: TGCGCCAGCAGCTTGGCGTCTAGCGGGGTAACGGATACGCAGTATTTT.

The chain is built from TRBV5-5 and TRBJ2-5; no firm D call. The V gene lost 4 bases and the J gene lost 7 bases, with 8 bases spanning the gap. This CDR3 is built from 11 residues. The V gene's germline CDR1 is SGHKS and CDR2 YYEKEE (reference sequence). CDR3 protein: CASSARMTQYF. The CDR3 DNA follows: TGTGCCAGCAGCGCGAGGATGACCCAGTACTTC.

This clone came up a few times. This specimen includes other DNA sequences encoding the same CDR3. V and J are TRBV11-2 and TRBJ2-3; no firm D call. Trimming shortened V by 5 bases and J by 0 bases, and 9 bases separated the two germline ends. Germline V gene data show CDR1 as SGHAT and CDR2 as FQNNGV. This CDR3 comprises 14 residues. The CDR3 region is CASSLAGSTDTQYF. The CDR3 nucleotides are TGTGCCAGCAGCCTCGCCGGGAGCACAGATACGCAGTATTTT.